These 8 T cell receptor beta chains were sequenced from one sample in a study of molecular identifiers for immune sequencing clone quantification. TCRdb used MiXCR to reprocess the PCR reads, holding one entry per CDR3 protein. The repertoire has 350,000 or so distinct CDR3 sequences, roughly 23% of them found once; the top ten carry approximately 0.85%. The specimen sequenced was naive CD8+ T cells from blood, with Jurkat cell RNA spiked in. Subset reported: FACS-sorted CD8+CD4-CCR7+CD45RA+ naive T cells. The receptor source for this set is a human donor in good health. Some libraries in this study had Jurkat cell RNA spiked in.

This clonotype has at least ten counts. The chain recombines TRBV18 with TRBJ1-5; no firm D call. V was cut by 1 base and J by 8 bases, with 15 bases left in between. The CDR3 totals 15 residues. Germline CDR1 and CDR2: KGHSH and LQKENI. The CDR3: CASSPLVRVEEPQHF. The CDR3 bases are TGTGCCAGCTCACCACTGGTTCGGGTTGAGGAGCCCCAGCATTTT.

This clonotype was detected many times. This sequence joins TRBV7-2 and TRBJ2-2, with unresolved D. Deletions cut 0 bases from V and 7 bases from J, with 6 bases between. CDR3 length equals 13 residues. Germline CDR1 is SGHTA and CDR2 is FQGNSA. CDR3 residues: CASSLAYGGELFF. CDR3 bases: TGTGCCAGCAGCTTAGCTTACGGCGGGGAGCTGTTTTTT.

This clonotype was found a few times. J is TRBJ2-3 and V is TRBV27; D possibly corresponds to TRBD2 (6 bases). Looked up from germline, CDR1 is MNHEY and CDR2 is SMNVEV (reference sequence). The V end was cut by 3 bases, the J end by 0 bases, with 13 bases between. The CDR3 loop spans 16 amino acids. CDR3 DNA sequence: TGTGCCAGCAGTTTGCTCGGGAGCACCAGCACAGATACGCAGTATTTT. It is translated as CASSLLGSTSTDTQYF.

The chain carries TRBV27 and TRBJ1-5; no clear D gene. The V gene's germline CDR1 is MNHEY and CDR2 SMNVEV (reference sequence). The CDR3 has 14 residues. V was cut by 2 bases and J by 4 bases, with 9 bases left in between. CDR3 DNA sequence: TGTGCCAGCAGTTTAGGAGTACAAAATCAGCCCCAGCATTTT. Residues: CASSLGVQNQPQHF.

This clonotype was counted between two and nine times. This rearrangement joins TRBV5-4 to TRBJ1-1; 7 bases line up with TRBD1. V shed 6 bases and J 6 bases; nucleotides not matched to a gene: 8. CDR1 is SGHNT, CDR2 YYREEE, per germline (reference sequence). The CDR3 extends over 13 amino acids. CDR3 loop: CASTPTGEAEAFF. The CDR3 coding sequence is TGTGCCAGCACACCCACAGGGGAAGCTGAAGCTTTCTTT.

On this clonotype itself: Being one base from a much bigger clone, this may be a read error. Since no conserved phenylalanine or tryptophan closes the CDR3, a read error is the likely cause. The chain combines TRBV7-2 with TRBJ2-1; D gene uncertain. The CDR3 consists of 13 residues. Looked up from germline, CDR1 is SGHTA and CDR2 is FQGNSA. Trimming took 5 bases from V and 5 from J, leaving 10 bases between them. The CDR3 loop is CASSATGHNEQFL. For the CDR3, the DNA is TGTGCCAGCAGCGCCACGGGCCACAATGAGCAGTTCCTC.

Many counts were recorded for this clonotype. V usage is TRBV25-1 and J usage is TRBJ1-1; D is perhaps TRBD1 (5 bases). Trimming pared 5 bases from V and 1 base from J, leaving 20 bases between. Germline lookup yields CDR1 MGHDK and CDR2 SYGVNS. This CDR3 has 17 residues. CDR3 nucleotides: TGTGCCAGCAGTCCCCCACGGGGGGAATCCCCGAACACTGAAGCTTTCTTT. Residues: CASSPPRGESPNTEAFF. Drawing the rest from reference TRBV25-1 and TRBJ1-1, the complete variable domain is EADIYQTPRYLVIGTGKKITLECSQTMGHDKMYWYQQDPGMELHLIHYSYGVNSTEKGDLSSESTVSRIRTEHFPLTLESARPSHTSQYLCASSPPRGESPNTEAFFGQGTRLTVV.

This clonotype has ten or more counts. The chain combines TRBV11-2 with TRBJ1-6; 8 bases are shared with TRBD1. This CDR3 has 14 amino acids. Germline trimming cut 4 bases from V and 9 bases from J; bases unmatched to any gene: 5. The germline V gene encodes CDR1 SGHAT and CDR2 FQNNGV. CDR3 coding DNA: TGTGCCAGCAGCTCCGGGACAGGCCTTTCACCCCTCCACTTT. Residues: CASSSGTGLSPLHF.